This T cell receptor (beta chain) is from a study of T-cell reconstitution after alpha-beta-depleted transplantation in children. Notes on the study in general: Newly produced T cells mostly accounted for T-cell counts and diversity one year post-transplant.

This clonotype showed up just a few times. Antigen: not known. CDR1 and CDR2 (germline): ENHRY, SYGVKD. This CDR3 comprises 14 residues. V shed 3 bases, J shed 6 bases, and the junction held 4 bases outside the gene matches. This sample's TCRbeta library carried unique molecular identifier barcodes. TCRdb analysed the PCR reads with MiXCR anew, one entry per CDR3 protein. The table shows over 150,000 distinct CDR3 sequences, with approximately 6.9% occurring only once. The gene calls are TRBV10-3 and TRBJ2-1; 8 bases align to TRBD2. The clonotype comes from a boy between 2 and 10 years old with acute lymphoblastic leukemia, due to receive a stem cell transplant. Material: PBMCs, obtained before TCRalphabeta/CD19-depleted stem cell transplant. The CDR3 DNA reads as TGTGCCATCAGTGAACGGGAGGGGCCCAATGAGCAGTTCTTC. Translated: CAISEREGPNEQFF.